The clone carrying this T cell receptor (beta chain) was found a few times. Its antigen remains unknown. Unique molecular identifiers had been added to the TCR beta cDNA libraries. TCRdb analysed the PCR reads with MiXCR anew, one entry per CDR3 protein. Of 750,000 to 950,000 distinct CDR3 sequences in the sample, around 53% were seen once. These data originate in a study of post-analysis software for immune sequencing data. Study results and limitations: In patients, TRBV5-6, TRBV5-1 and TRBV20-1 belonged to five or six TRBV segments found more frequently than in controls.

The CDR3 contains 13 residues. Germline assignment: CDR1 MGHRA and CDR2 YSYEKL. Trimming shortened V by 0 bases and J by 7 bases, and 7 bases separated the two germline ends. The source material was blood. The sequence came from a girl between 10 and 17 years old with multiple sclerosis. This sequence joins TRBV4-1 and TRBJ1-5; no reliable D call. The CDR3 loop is CASSQDVDQPQHF. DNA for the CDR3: TGCGCCAGCAGCCAAGATGTCGACCAGCCCCAGCATTTT.